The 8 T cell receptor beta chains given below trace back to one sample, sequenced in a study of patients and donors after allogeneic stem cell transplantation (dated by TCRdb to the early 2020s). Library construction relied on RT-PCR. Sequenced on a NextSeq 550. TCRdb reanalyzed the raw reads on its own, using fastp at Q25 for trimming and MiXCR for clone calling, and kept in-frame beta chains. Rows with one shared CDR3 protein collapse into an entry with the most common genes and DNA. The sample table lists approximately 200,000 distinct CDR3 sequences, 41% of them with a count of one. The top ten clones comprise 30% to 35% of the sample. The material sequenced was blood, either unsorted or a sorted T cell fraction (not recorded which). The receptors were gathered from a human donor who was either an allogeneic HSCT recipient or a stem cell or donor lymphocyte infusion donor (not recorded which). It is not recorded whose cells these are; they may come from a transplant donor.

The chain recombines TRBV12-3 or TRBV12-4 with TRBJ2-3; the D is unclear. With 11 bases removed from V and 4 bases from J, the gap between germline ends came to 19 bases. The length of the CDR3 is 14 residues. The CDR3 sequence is CASTWAVPPDTQYF. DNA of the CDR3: TGTGCCTCCACCTGGGCCGTCCCACCAGATACGCAGTATTTT.

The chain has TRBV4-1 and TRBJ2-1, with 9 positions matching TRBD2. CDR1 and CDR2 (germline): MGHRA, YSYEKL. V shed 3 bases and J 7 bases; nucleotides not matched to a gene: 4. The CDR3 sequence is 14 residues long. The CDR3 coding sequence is TGCGCCAGCAGCCAGATAGCGGGAGATAATGAGCAGTTCTTC. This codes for CASSQIAGDNEQFF.

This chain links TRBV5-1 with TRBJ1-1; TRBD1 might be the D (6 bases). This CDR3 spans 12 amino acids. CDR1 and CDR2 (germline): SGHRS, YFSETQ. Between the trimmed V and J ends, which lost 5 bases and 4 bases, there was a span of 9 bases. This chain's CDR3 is CASRRGVTEAFF. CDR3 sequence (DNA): TGCGCCAGCAGAAGGGGGGTCACTGAAGCTTTCTTT.

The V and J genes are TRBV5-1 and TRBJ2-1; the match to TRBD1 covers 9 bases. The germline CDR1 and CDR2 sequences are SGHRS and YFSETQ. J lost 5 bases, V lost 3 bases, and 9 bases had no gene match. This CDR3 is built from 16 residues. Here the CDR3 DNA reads TGCGCCAGCAGCTGGAGGGACAGGGCAGGGGACAATGAGCAGTTCTTC. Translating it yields CASSWRDRAGDNEQFF. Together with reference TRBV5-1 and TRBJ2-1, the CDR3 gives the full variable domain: KAGVTQTPRYLIKTRGQQVTLSCSPISGHRSVSWYQQTPGQGLQFLFEYFSETQRNKGNFPGRFSGRQFSNSRSEMNVSTLELGDSALYLCASSWRDRAGDNEQFFGPGTRLTVL.

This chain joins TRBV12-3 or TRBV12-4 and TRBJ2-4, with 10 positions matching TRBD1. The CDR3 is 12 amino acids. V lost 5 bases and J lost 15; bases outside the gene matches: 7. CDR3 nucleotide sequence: TGTGCCAGCAGTAAAGGGGGACAGGGGACGTACTTC. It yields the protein CASSKGGQGTYF.

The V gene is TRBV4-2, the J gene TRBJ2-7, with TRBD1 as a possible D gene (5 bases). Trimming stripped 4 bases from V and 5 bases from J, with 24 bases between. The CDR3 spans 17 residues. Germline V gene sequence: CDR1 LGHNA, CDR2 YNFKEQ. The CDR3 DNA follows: TGTGCCAGCAGCCCAGAGGTCGTCTGGCAGGGATACGACGAGCAGTACTTC. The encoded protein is CASSPEVVWQGYDEQYF.

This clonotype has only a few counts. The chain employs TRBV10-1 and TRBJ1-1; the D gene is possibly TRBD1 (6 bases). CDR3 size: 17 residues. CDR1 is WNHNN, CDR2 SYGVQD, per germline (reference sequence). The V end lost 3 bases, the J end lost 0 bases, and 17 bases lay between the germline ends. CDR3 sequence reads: CASSEYRVGVMNTEAFF. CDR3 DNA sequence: TGCGCCAGCAGTGAATACAGGGTTGGGGTTATGAACACTGAAGCTTTCTTT.

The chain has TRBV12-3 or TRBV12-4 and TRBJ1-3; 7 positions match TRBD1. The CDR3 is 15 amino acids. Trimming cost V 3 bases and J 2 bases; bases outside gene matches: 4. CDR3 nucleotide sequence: TGTGCCAGCAGTTTCGCCGGGACAGCTGGAAACACCATATATTTT. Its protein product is CASSFAGTAGNTIYF.